Given below is one T cell receptor (beta chain) in context. This clone was counted between two and nine times. This receptor's antigen is unknown. No much larger clone exists at a distance of one base, and base qualities are not known. TCRbeta CDR3 regions were amplified from genomic DNA by means of the immunoSEQ Assay, a bias-controlled multiplex PCR. Turning to the authors' computational methods: Within the assay, amplification of reference gene primers was used to estimate how many nucleated cells each sample contained. To quantify the absolute abundance of each unique TCRbeta CDR3 rearrangement, sequence reads were collapsed and filtered. For each sample, productive Simpson clonality was calculated as the square root of Simpson's diversity index across productive rearrangements. Not all clones reach the TCRdb copy of this immuneACCESS table, which keeps in-frame sequences only. Checked studies attribute under half of the gap to unresolved V genes and leave the rest unexplained. V, J and clone size are taken as reported in that table, and D and trimming were inferred from the DNA itself. Within this sample are under 150,000 clones, with approximately 80% of them counted one time only. Of the sample, about 7% is held by the ten largest clones.

This record belongs to a study of blood T cell repertoires in COVID-19 (dated by TCRdb to 2020 to 2021). Turning to the overall study: The collaborator samples originated in the United States, Italy and Spain and spanned the acute and convalescent phases of COVID-19. The material from the prospective study consisted of cDNA or gDNA derived from T cells, B-cell-depleted T cells, or PBMCs. Deeply sampled blood TCRbeta repertoires from subjects exposed to, actively infected with, or recovered from COVID-19 were included in the dataset. The repertoires were released in a freely available public database meant as a resource for research on the immune response to SARS-CoV-2. The samples were drawn from two sources: the first 160 participants of the ongoing ImmuneRACE study, and 950 to 1,500 subjects contributed by 6 global collaborators. A de-identified subject ID, COVID-19 status, age in years and sex were almost always included in the sample metadata. Where available, HLA class I and class II types were taken from metadata supplied by the sample provider and were not determined by assay-based typing.

Overall study results and their limits: How much clinical and demographic metadata was included differed by source and by participant, and the metadata was provided uncurated.

The germline V gene specifies MDHEN as CDR1 and SYDVKM as CDR2. Trimming removed 5 bases from V and 6 bases from J; the gene matches leave 17 bases unexplained. The CDR3 has 20 amino acids, counting the end cysteine and phenylalanine. Only CDR3 DNA is held: 60 bases, read in frame from base 1. Each collaborating institution followed its own protocols to collect whole blood in K2EDTA tubes. For TCRbeta analysis, collaborators shipped samples as frozen whole blood, isolated PBMCs, or DNA extracted from either of those sample types. This clonotype was obtained from a human donor in a cohort sampled during active COVID-19. This chain joins TRBV28 to TRBJ2-2, with TRBD2 matching 14 junction bases. The material sequenced was peripheral blood. For the CDR3, the sequence is CASSPPPQGLAGALSGELFF. The DNA sequence follows: TGTGCCAGCAGTCCACCCCCCCAGGGACTAGCGGGGGCCCTGTCCGGGGAGCTGTTTTTT.